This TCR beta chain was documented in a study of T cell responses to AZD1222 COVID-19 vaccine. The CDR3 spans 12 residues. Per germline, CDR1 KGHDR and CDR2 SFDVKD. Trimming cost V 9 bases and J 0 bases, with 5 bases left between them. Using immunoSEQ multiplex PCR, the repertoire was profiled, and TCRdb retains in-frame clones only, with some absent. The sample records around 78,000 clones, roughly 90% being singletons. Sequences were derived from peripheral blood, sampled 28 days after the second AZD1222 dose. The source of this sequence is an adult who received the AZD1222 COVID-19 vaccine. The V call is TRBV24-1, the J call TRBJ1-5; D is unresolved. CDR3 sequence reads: CATSGSNQPQHF. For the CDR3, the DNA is TGTGCCACCTCAGGTAGCAATCAGCCCCAGCATTTT.